Listed below are T cell receptor beta chains from one sample, sequenced in a study of shared clonotypes between healthy human individuals. Clones were read by immunoSEQ multiplex PCR, and TCRdb kept only the in-frame ones, dropping some. In the table there are millions of clones, approximately 95% of which are singletons. Material: naive CD4+ T cells sorted from blood. The receptors were gathered from a young man in good health. CDR3s include the opening cysteine and the closing phenylalanine or tryptophan. A D gene is named only where the DNA matches it firmly.

>NA|TRBV11-2|TRBJ1-1
CASSSKGNTEAFF
>TRBD1|TRBV9|TRBJ2-3
CASSAHRGQARTDTQYF
>NA|TRBV27|TRBJ2-7
CASHKALGYEQYF
>NA|TRBV4-1|TRBJ1-4
CASSQDRESQASEKLFF
>TRBD2|TRBV7-2|TRBJ2-5
CASSLELAGGRETQYF
>TRBD2|TRBV4-3|TRBJ2-1
CASSQGPSGTYNEQFF
>NA|TRBV18|TRBJ1-1
CASSSFWGPEAFF
>TRBD1|TRBV25-1|TRBJ1-4
CASGGQGSGKLFF
>NA|TRBV30|TRBJ2-7
CAWSAALRGEQYF
>NA|TRBV12-5|TRBJ1-1
CASGLVVDRMNTEAFF
>TRBD2|TRBV30|TRBJ2-1
CAWLGGRSRNEQFF
>NA|TRBV21-1|TRBJ2-7
CASSNLRDYEQYF
>NA|TRBV10-3|TRBJ2-7
CAIREGGPGSYEQYF
>NA|TRBV29-1|TRBJ2-7
CSATKASLSYEQYF
>TRBD1|TRBV30|TRBJ2-5
CAWSGQGQETQYF
>TRBD1|TRBV6-6|TRBJ2-7
CASSYSRTGAAYEQYF
>TRBD2|TRBV7-9|TRBJ2-1
CASSVAGGQGEQFF
>NA|TRBV6-5|TRBJ2-7
CASSFSQGTTYEQYF
>NA|TRBV7-3|TRBJ2-5
CASSVRPGETQYF
>NA|TRBV6-6|TRBJ2-7
CASSNRDEQYF
>TRBD1|TRBV28|TRBJ1-1
CASSLGVFRGLNTEAFF
>NA|TRBV5-1|TRBJ1-4
CASSLAYGGTEKLFF
>NA|TRBV19|TRBJ2-3
CASRGIGTDTQYF
>NA|TRBV5-1|TRBJ1-1
CASSPGHLNTEAFF
>NA|TRBV29-1|TRBJ2-7
CSVRDIGYEQYF
>NA|TRBV25-1|TRBJ2-3
CASSDRLSTDTQYF
>NA|TRBV7-2|TRBJ2-2
CASSLDRELFF
>NA|TRBV6-1|TRBJ1-5
CASTPRGANNQPQHF
>NA|TRBV5-6|TRBJ2-4
CASSFRLTDKNIQYF
>NA|TRBV5-4|TRBJ1-1
CASSLGVNTEAFF
>TRBD1|TRBV2|TRBJ2-1
CASSSTGDEQFF
>NA|TRBV18|TRBJ1-2
CASSPGQGLRAHYGYTF
>NA|TRBV7-3|TRBJ1-2
CASSLTGLTPGYGYTF
>NA|TRBV19|TRBJ1-1
CASRRVTNTEAFF
>NA|TRBV5-4|TRBJ2-3
CASSLGGTASISNTQYF
>NA|TRBV5-1|TRBJ2-5
CASSRALDGETQYF
>NA|TRBV6-1|TRBJ2-7
CASSRDLLPDEQYF
>TRBD2|TRBV28|TRBJ2-7
CASSPGLGKVYEQYF
>TRBD2|TRBV19|TRBJ2-5
CASGASGRAWETQYF
>TRBD1|TRBV5-4|TRBJ2-2
CASSLPGQGSTGELFF
>NA|TRBV5-1|TRBJ2-2
CASSTTGYAGELFF
>NA|TRBV11-2|TRBJ1-1
CASSARVGGTEAFF
>TRBD2|TRBV6-5|TRBJ2-7
CASRLLASYEQYF
>NA|TRBV19|TRBJ2-2
CASSIDGRPHTGELFF
>NA|TRBV10-3|TRBJ1-3
CAISESAGTSGNTIYF
>NA|TRBV6-5|TRBJ1-6
CASSYSPGEGNSPLHF
>NA|TRBV2|TRBJ1-5
CASSAWALNQPQHF
>TRBD1|TRBV5-1|TRBJ2-3
CASTYGQASTDTQYF
>NA|TRBV5-6|TRBJ2-7
CASSLTGTYEQYF
>TRBD1|TRBV29-1|TRBJ2-7
CSVVGQGMFEQYF
>TRBD2|TRBV28|TRBJ2-5
CASSLNGLAQETQYF
>NA|TRBV2|TRBJ2-7
CASSEGHQINTYEQYF